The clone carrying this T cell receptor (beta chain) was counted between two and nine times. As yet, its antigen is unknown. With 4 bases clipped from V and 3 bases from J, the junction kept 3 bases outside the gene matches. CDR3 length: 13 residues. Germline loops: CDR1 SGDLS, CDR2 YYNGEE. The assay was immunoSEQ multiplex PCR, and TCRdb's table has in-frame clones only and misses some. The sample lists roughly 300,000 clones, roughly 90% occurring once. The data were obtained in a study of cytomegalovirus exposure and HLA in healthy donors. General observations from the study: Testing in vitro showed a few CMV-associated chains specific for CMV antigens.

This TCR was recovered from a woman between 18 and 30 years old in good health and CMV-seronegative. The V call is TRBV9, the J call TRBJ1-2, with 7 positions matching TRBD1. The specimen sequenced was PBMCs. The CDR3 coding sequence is TGTGCCAGCAGCCCTACAGGGGACTATGGCTACACCTTC. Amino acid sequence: CASSPTGDYGYTF.